This T cell receptor beta chain was identified in a study of beta chain features in type 1 diabetes. This CDR3 contains 13 residues. Germline-derived CDR1 and CDR2 are MNHNS and SASEGT. The V segment lost 11 bases and the J segment 7 bases; nucleotides outside the gene matches: 6. Expressed TCRB transcripts got sequenced, as all isolated RNA was reverse transcribed. Assay used: immunoSEQ multiplex PCR; TCRdb lists only in-frame clones, some missing. The sample gives 300,000 to 350,000 clones, roughly a fifth of which show up once; 0.044% is in the top ten. This clone has just a few counts. The antigen is not known. Whole-study findings and limits: Possibly, sequencing cDNA over-represented cells that had high TCR expression levels.

This clonotype was obtained from a young woman in good health. The sample comprised naive CD4+ T cells from blood. The chain couples TRBV6-1 to TRBJ2-3, with TRBD2 matching over 13 bases. The CDR3 DNA reads as TGTGCCGGCGGACTAGCGGGAGAATATACGCAGTATTTT. As protein: CAGGLAGEYTQYF.